The next 11 T cell receptor beta chains were all read from a single sample in a study of CD8+ T cells in alopecia areata. After isolation, RNA underwent reverse transcription to generate cDNA as the sequencing template. Method: immunoSEQ multiplex PCR; TCRdb's copy keeps in-frame clones and lacks some. The sample lists 7,500 to 8,500 clones; around 55% were seen once. Specimens obtained from alopecia areata patients comprised lesional scalp punch biopsies and peripheral blood. The specimen comprised skin, sampled at week 0. The source is a human donor with alopecia areata.

This clone came up a few times. The chain joins TRBV14 to TRBJ1-1, with D possibly matching TRBD1 (6 bases). From germline, CDR1 is SGHDN and CDR2 FVKESK. The V end lost 6 bases, the J end lost 1 base, and 9 bases lay between the germline ends. This CDR3 is 13 amino acids long. In DNA, the CDR3 is TGTGCCAGCAGTCCGACAGGGAACACTGAAGCTTTCTTT. Translation: CASSPTGNTEAFF.

This clone was found once. This chain connects TRBV27 to TRBJ2-7; 9 bases agree with TRBD1. V lost 3 bases and J lost 4; bases outside the gene matches: 7. Looked up from germline, CDR1 is MNHEY and CDR2 is SMNVEV (reference sequence). This CDR3 comprises 15 residues. CDR3 sequence (DNA): TGTGCCAGCAGTTTGGTGGGGACAGGGAAATACGAGCAGTACTTC. Translated, it gives CASSLVGTGKYEQYF.

This chain uses TRBV7-8 with TRBJ1-2; 12 bases agree with TRBD1. The CDR3 is 14 residues long. V shed 4 bases and J 6 bases; nucleotides not matched to a gene: 3. The germline V gene has CDR1 SGHVS and CDR2 FQNEAQ. This chain's CDR3 is CASSYGTGGDGYTF. CDR3 sequence (DNA): TGTGCCAGCAGCTACGGGACAGGGGGCGATGGCTACACCTTC.

This chain links TRBV27 with TRBJ1-5; no clear D. The V and J ends lost 8 bases and 1 base respectively, with 15 bases between them. Per germline, CDR1 MNHEY and CDR2 SMNVEV (reference sequence). The CDR3 runs to 15 residues. The chain's CDR3 is CASAAGIESNQPQHF. The CDR3 nucleotides read TGTGCCAGCGCAGCCGGGATAGAGAGCAATCAGCCCCAGCATTTT.

The J gene is TRBJ2-3, the V gene TRBV19; D is ambiguous. The CDR3 contains 11 residues. Per germline, CDR1 LNHDA and CDR2 SQIVND (reference sequence). V was trimmed by 6 bases and J by 2 bases, leaving 3 bases between them. The CDR3 coding sequence is TGTGCCAGTAGCTTCACAGATACGCAGTATTTT. This codes for CASSFTDTQYF.

This clone was recorded a few times. Here the CDR3 DNA reads TGTGCCAGCAGCTTCTCAGGGTATTGGGAGACCCAGTACTTC. Translated: CASSFSGYWETQYF. The rearrangement links TRBV7-6 to TRBJ2-5, with D tentatively TRBD1 (5 bases). CDR3 size: 14 residues. CDR1 is SGHVS, CDR2 FNYEAQ, per germline. Trimming shortened V by 3 bases and J by 5 bases, and 13 bases separated the two germline ends.

This clone came up a few times. The chain links TRBV5-1 to TRBJ2-7; TRBD2 agrees at 13 bases. The CDR3 runs 16 residues. The trim removed 0 bases at V and 2 bases at J, leaving 2 bases unmatched. Germline CDR1 and CDR2: SGHRS and YFSETQ. As DNA, the CDR3 is TGCGCCAGCAGCTTGGGACTAGCGGGAGGAACCTACGAGCAGTACTTC. It yields the protein CASSLGLAGGTYEQYF.

The chain is built from TRBV4-2 and TRBJ2-7, with D unclear. Trimming cost V 0 bases and J 7 bases, with 13 bases left between them. The germline V gene has CDR1 LGHNA and CDR2 YNFKEQ. This CDR3 contains 14 residues. The DNA of the CDR3 is TGTGCCAGCAGCCAAGATTTTGGGCTTTGGGAGCAGTACTTC. It yields the protein CASSQDFGLWEQYF.

This chain joins TRBV9 and TRBJ2-1, with D possibly called TRBD1 or TRBD2 (6 bases each). V dropped 0 bases and J dropped 3 bases, with 19 bases sitting between them. Germline V CDR1 and CDR2: SGDLS, YYNGEE. The CDR3 runs 18 residues. The CDR3 bases are TGTGCCAGCAGCGTAGAGGGGGGAGGAGGCAGGTTCTACAATGAGCAGTTCTTC. It is translated as CASSVEGGGGRFYNEQFF.

V is TRBV6-1 and J is TRBJ1-1; 7 bases align to TRBD1. The J segment lost 5 bases and the V segment lost 5 bases, leaving 8 bases of the junction unmatched. From germline, CDR1 is MNHNS and CDR2 SASEGT. The CDR3 sequence is 14 residues long. The CDR3 region is CASSPRGARTEAFF. CDR3 nucleotides: TGTGCCAGCAGTCCCAGGGGGGCTCGGACTGAAGCTTTCTTT.

For the CDR3, the DNA is TGCGCCAGCAGCCAAGACCGGAGCAATCAGCCCCAGCATTTT. It is translated as CASSQDRSNQPQHF. The chain couples TRBV4-1 to TRBJ1-5; D uncertain. Germline CDR1 MGHRA, CDR2 YSYEKL. The ends were cut back, 0 bases at V and 1 base at J, with 4 bases in the middle. The CDR3 runs 14 residues.